The 28 T cell receptor beta chains below were found in one sample sequenced in a study of cytomegalovirus exposure and HLA in healthy donors. PCR was performed using 60 Vbeta and 13 Jbeta primers. Data came from immunoSEQ multiplex PCR; TCRdb stores just in-frame clones and leaves some out. Of more than 110,000 clones in the sample, 73% were seen once. Source material: PBMCs. The receptors shown here come from a woman aged 40 to 50 in good health and CMV-seronegative.

This clone was recorded a few times. The chain has TRBV4-1 and TRBJ1-2, with no clear D. From germline, CDR1 is MGHRA and CDR2 YSYEKL. V was clipped by 0 bases and J by 8 bases, with 4 bases between them. This CDR3 region has 11 residues. Written as DNA, the CDR3 is TGCGCCAGCAGCCAAGATCGGGGCTACACCTTC. It specifies CASSQDRGYTF.

The chain links TRBV19 to TRBJ1-5; possibly TRBD1 for D (6 bases). The germline V gene encodes CDR1 LNHDA and CDR2 SQIVND (reference sequence). The V end lost 4 bases, the J end lost 6 bases, and 13 bases lay between the germline ends. The CDR3 contains 14 residues. The CDR3 bases are TGTGCCAGTAGTACAACAGGGCCTAGTCAGCCCCAGCATTTT. This sequence encodes CASSTTGPSQPQHF.

The gene calls are TRBV19 and TRBJ1-1; TRBD1 might be the D (6 bases). The ends were cut back, 7 bases at V and 6 bases at J, with 12 bases in the middle. Germline-derived CDR1 and CDR2 are LNHDA and SQIVND (reference sequence). This CDR3 comprises 12 residues. The DNA of the CDR3 is TGTGCCAGTACCCCCGGGGGGCCTGAAGCTTTCTTT. This gives the protein CASTPGGPEAFF.

This chain joins TRBV2 and TRBJ2-7; 7 positions match TRBD1. CDR1 is SNHLY and CDR2 is FYNNEI in the germline V gene. The trim removed 5 bases at V and 7 bases at J, leaving 11 bases unmatched. The length of the CDR3 is 14 residues. The CDR3 coding sequence is TGTGCCAGCAGTAACCGGGACAGCAACGGGGAGCAGTACTTC. This codes for CASSNRDSNGEQYF.

V is TRBV5-6 and J is TRBJ2-2; possibly TRBD2 for D (7 bases). The CDR3 sequence is 15 residues long. The germline CDR1 and CDR2 sequences are SGHDT and YYEEEE. V lost 4 bases to trimming and J lost 5 bases, with 15 bases between them. In nucleotides, the CDR3 is TGTGCCAGCAGCCTGAGGGGGGGATGGACCGGGGAGCTGTTTTTT. Amino acid sequence: CASSLRGGWTGELFF.

This rearrangement joins TRBV11-1 to TRBJ2-2; 10 nucleotides agree with TRBD1. The germline gives CDR1 SGHAT, CDR2 FQDESV (reference sequence). Trimming at V came to 5 bases and at J to 7 bases, leaving 10 bases not matched to a gene. This CDR3 is 16 amino acids long. CDR3 bases: TGTGCCAGCAGCCTCACCGGGGGACAGGGGTTCGGGGAGCTGTTTTTT. Amino acids: CASSLTGGQGFGELFF.

V usage is TRBV19 and J usage is TRBJ2-1; weak D call: TRBD1 (5 bases). CDR3 size: 14 residues. V was trimmed by 5 bases and J by 7 bases, leaving 15 bases between them. Germline-derived CDR1 and CDR2 are LNHDA and SQIVND (reference sequence). CDR3 residues: CASSFRDRVNEQFF. The CDR3 DNA reads as TGTGCCAGTAGTTTCCGAGACAGAGTAAATGAGCAGTTCTTC.

This clone has just one count. The genes are TRBV25-1 and TRBJ2-3; a weak D match, TRBD1 (7 bases). Germline V CDR1 and CDR2: MGHDK, SYGVNS. The CDR3 has 13 residues. The germline V and J ends were trimmed by 6 bases and 6 bases, with 13 bases remaining between them. The CDR3 bases are TGTGCCAGCAGGGAGGGGGCGCGCGATACGCAGTATTTT. The encoded protein is CASREGARDTQYF.

V is TRBV2 and J is TRBJ2-1; 14 nucleotides agree with TRBD2. V was pared by 6 bases and J by 8 bases, with 6 bases of the junction left unmatched. The CDR3 consists of 15 residues. The germline V gene encodes CDR1 SNHLY and CDR2 FYNNEI. Here the CDR3 reads CASRGRTSGGHEQFF. CDR3 coding DNA: TGTGCCAGCAGAGGGAGGACTAGCGGGGGGCATGAGCAGTTCTTC.

The gene calls are TRBV4-1 and TRBJ1-2, with D maybe TRBD1 (5 bases). CDR1 and CDR2 (germline): MGHRA, YSYEKL. The CDR3 loop spans 20 amino acids. The V end was cut by 1 base, the J end by 2 bases, with 26 bases between. The CDR3, as DNA: TGCGCCAGCAGCCAAGCAGGCGGAGCCCGGTTCCAGGGAGGAAACTATGGCTACACCTTC. Translation gives CASSQAGGARFQGGNYGYTF.

The rearrangement joins TRBV27 to TRBJ1-1; TRBD1 aligns across 11 bases. The CDR3 runs to 17 residues. The ends lost 3 bases at V and 0 bases at J; junction bases unmatched: 6. The germline gives CDR1 MNHEY, CDR2 SMNVEV (reference sequence). DNA of the CDR3: TGTGCCAGCAGTTTGGGGGACAGGGGGGGGATGAACACTGAAGCTTTCTTT. It encodes CASSLGDRGGMNTEAFF.

There are a few counts of this clone. This sequence joins TRBV5-1 and TRBJ2-1; D gene uncertain. The V gene lost 4 bases and the J gene lost 0 bases, with 11 bases spanning the gap. The length of the CDR3 is 15 residues. Looked up from germline, CDR1 is SGHRS and CDR2 is YFSETQ. In DNA, the CDR3 is TGCGCCAGCAGCCCCGGGTCCTTCTCCTACAATGAGCAGTTCTTC. It encodes CASSPGSFSYNEQFF.

V and J are TRBV7-9 and TRBJ1-2; the match to TRBD1 covers 10 bases. Germline V gives CDR1 SEHNR, CDR2 FQNEAQ (reference sequence). The CDR3 extends over 14 amino acids. After removal of 6 bases from V and 8 bases from J, the junction contained 9 bases not matched to a gene. The CDR3 DNA sequence: TGTGCCAGCAGTTTCGGTGGGACAGGGGAGGGCTACACCTTC. This sequence encodes CASSFGGTGEGYTF.

A few counts support this clone. The chain joins TRBV4-1 to TRBJ2-3; 11 bases agree with TRBD2. V gave up 4 bases and J gave up 1 base; unmatched junction bases: 1. The CDR3 has 15 residues. Germline CDR1 and CDR2: MGHRA and YSYEKL. CDR3 bases: TGCGCCAGCAGCCCGACTAGCGGGGGCACAGATACGCAGTATTTT. Its translation is CASSPTSGGTDTQYF.

The chain couples TRBV7-8 to TRBJ1-2; tentative D call: TRBD1 (5 bases). Trimming removed 5 bases from V and 4 bases from J, with 17 bases in between. Per the germline V gene, CDR1 is SGHVS and CDR2 is FQNEAQ. The CDR3 contains 15 residues. CDR3 DNA sequence: TGTGCCAGCAGCCGAGACCTCCGACAGATCTATGGCTACACCTTC. Translated, it gives CASSRDLRQIYGYTF.

This chain joins TRBV9 and TRBJ2-3; D might be TRBD1 (5 bases). This CDR3 has 16 amino acids. V dropped 4 bases and J dropped 4 bases, with 19 bases sitting between them. Germline-derived CDR1 and CDR2 are SGDLS and YYNGEE. CDR3 sequence (DNA): TGTGCCAGCAGCCATACGACCGGACAAAGCGCAGATACGCAGTATTTT. As protein: CASSHTTGQSADTQYF.

The table lists this clone with a few counts. This rearrangement joins TRBV5-1 to TRBJ1-3; D is possibly TRBD1 (6 bases). Per the germline V gene, CDR1 is SGHRS and CDR2 is YFSETQ. The CDR3 spans 16 residues. Trimming removed 4 bases from V and 0 bases from J, with 14 bases in between. Here the CDR3 reads CASSAQGSYSGNTIYF. The CDR3 nucleotides read TGCGCCAGCAGCGCCCAGGGGTCCTACTCTGGAAACACCATATATTTT.

The chain couples TRBV9 to TRBJ1-1, with 7 bases lining up with TRBD1. The V gene's germline CDR1 is SGDLS and CDR2 YYNGEE. This CDR3 has 14 amino acids. J was trimmed by 5 bases and V by 2 bases; bases with no gene match: 6. CDR3 bases: TGTGCCAGCAGCGTGAGACAGGGAGATACTGAAGCTTTCTTT. It encodes CASSVRQGDTEAFF.

The V gene is TRBV6-1, the J gene TRBJ1-6, with D possibly TRBD1 on 5 matching bases. The germline V and J ends were trimmed by 2 bases and 7 bases, with 15 bases remaining between them. The length of the CDR3 is 16 residues. The germline V gene has CDR1 MNHNS and CDR2 SASEGT. Written as DNA, the CDR3 is TGTGCCAGCAGTGAAAGCCCCTACGGGGGAAATTCACCCCTCCACTTT. Encoded protein: CASSESPYGGNSPLHF.

The gene calls are TRBV20-1 and TRBJ1-1, with 7 bases identical to TRBD1. This CDR3 is built from 11 residues. Unmatched junction bases numbered 7, after V lost 4 bases and J lost 11 bases. Germline V gene sequence: CDR1 DFQATT, CDR2 SNEGSKA (reference sequence). DNA for the CDR3: TGCAGTGCTACGACAGGGATTGACGCTTTCTTT. This encodes CSATTGIDAFF.

V is TRBV2 and J is TRBJ2-5, with a possible D match to TRBD2 (6 bases). V was shortened by 0 bases and J by 6 bases, with 14 bases between the two germline ends. Germline CDR1 reads SNHLY; CDR2 reads FYNNEI. The CDR3 has 15 amino acids. CDR3 amino acids: CASSEARGSTQTQYF. Here the CDR3 DNA reads TGTGCCAGCAGTGAAGCGCGGGGTAGCACGCAGACCCAGTACTTC.

This rearrangement joins TRBV2 to TRBJ1-6; possibly TRBD1 for D (6 bases). CDR1 SNHLY and CDR2 FYNNEI come from the germline V gene. V was cut by 4 bases and J by 6 bases, with 10 bases left in between. The CDR3 has 14 amino acids. The CDR3 nucleotides are TGTGCCAGCAGTGTTCAGGGGACTAATTCACCCCTCCACTTT. It encodes CASSVQGTNSPLHF.

This clone was picked up a small number of times. This chain uses TRBV10-3 with TRBJ1-4; 9 positions match TRBD1. This CDR3 is built from 13 residues. CDR1 is ENHRY and CDR2 is SYGVKD in the germline V gene. The trim removed 3 bases at V and 8 bases at J, leaving 1 base unmatched. DNA of the CDR3: TGTGCCATCAGTGAAGGACAGGGGGAAAAACTGTTTTTT. As protein: CAISEGQGEKLFF.

The chain has TRBV7-2 and TRBJ1-2, with a weak D call TRBD1 (5 bases). Per germline, CDR1 SGHTA and CDR2 FQGNSA. This CDR3 region has 14 residues. V lost 1 base to trimming and J lost 8 bases, with 14 bases between them. CDR3 sequence reads: CASSLGQGLWGYTF. In DNA form, the CDR3 reads TGTGCCAGCAGCTTAGGCCAGGGTTTGTGGGGCTACACCTTC.

J is TRBJ1-2 and V is TRBV5-1; the match to TRBD1 covers 7 bases. Germline V gene sequence: CDR1 SGHRS, CDR2 YFSETQ. The CDR3 covers 13 residues. V was pared by 1 base and J by 7 bases, with 4 bases of the junction left unmatched. CDR3 residues: CASSLTGDSGYTF. In DNA, the CDR3 is TGCGCCAGCAGCTTGACAGGGGACTCTGGCTACACCTTC.

The chain carries TRBV18 and TRBJ2-2; maybe TRBD2 (5 bases). There are 13 residues in the CDR3. The germline V gene encodes CDR1 KGHSH and CDR2 LQKENI. The V gene lost 8 bases and the J gene lost 6 bases, with 13 bases spanning the gap. CDR3 in DNA: TGTGCCAGCCTAACCCGGGGTGCCGGGGAGCTGTTTTTT. This gives the protein CASLTRGAGELFF.

This clone was detected only once. The same CDR3 also results from other DNA sequences found in this sample. The chain has TRBV7-6 and TRBJ2-5, with TRBD2 as a possible D gene (6 bases). Trimming left V 3 bases short and J 1 base short, with 6 bases between. Germline V lookup: CDR1 SGHVS, CDR2 FNYEAQ. This CDR3 has 13 amino acids. The CDR3 sequence is CASSLGGQETQYF. The CDR3 nucleotides read TGTGCCAGCAGCTTGGGAGGCCAAGAGACCCAGTACTTC.

A few counts support this clone. This rearrangement joins TRBV4-1 to TRBJ2-3, with 7 bases aligning to TRBD1. Trimming took 0 bases from V and 0 from J; bases not matched to a gene: 6. Germline CDR1 and CDR2: MGHRA and YSYEKL. The CDR3 is made up of 17 amino acids. The CDR3 here is CASSQEWDRYSTDTQYF. In DNA, the CDR3 is TGCGCCAGCAGCCAAGAATGGGACAGATATAGCACAGATACGCAGTATTTT.